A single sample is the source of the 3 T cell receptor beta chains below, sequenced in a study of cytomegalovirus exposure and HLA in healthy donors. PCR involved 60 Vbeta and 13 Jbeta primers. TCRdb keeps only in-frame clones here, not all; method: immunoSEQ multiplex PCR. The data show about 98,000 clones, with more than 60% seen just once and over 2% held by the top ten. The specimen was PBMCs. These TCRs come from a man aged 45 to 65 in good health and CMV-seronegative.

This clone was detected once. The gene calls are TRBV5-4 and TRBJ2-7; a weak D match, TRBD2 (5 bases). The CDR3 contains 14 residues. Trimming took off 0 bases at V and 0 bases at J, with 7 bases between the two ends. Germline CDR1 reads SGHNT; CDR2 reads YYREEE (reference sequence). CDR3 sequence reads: CASSLGGSSYEQYF. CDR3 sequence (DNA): TGTGCCAGCAGCTTGGGAGGGAGCTCCTACGAGCAGTACTTC.

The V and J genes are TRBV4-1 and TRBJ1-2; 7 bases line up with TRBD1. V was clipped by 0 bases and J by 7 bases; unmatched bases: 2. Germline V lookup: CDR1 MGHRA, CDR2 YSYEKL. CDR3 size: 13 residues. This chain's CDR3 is CASSQETGTGYTF. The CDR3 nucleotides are TGCGCCAGCAGCCAAGAGACAGGGACTGGCTACACCTTC.

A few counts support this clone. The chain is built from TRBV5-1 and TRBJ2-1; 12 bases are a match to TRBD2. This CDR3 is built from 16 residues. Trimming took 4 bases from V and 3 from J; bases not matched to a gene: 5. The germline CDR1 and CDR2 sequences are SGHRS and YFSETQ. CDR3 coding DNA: TGCGCCAGCAGCCCGTGGGGACTAGCGGGCTACAATGAGCAGTTCTTC. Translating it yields CASSPWGLAGYNEQFF.